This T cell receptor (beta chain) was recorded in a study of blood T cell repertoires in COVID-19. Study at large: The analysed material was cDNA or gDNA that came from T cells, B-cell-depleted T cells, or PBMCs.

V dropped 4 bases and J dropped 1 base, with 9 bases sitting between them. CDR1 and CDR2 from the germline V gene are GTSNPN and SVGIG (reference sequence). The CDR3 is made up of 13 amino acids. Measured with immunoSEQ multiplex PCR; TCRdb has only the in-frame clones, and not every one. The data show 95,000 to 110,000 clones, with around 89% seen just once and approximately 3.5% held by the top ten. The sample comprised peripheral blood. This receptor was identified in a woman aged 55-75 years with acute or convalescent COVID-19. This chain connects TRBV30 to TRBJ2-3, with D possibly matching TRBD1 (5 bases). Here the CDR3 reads CAWNQGGTDTQYF. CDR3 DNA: TGTGCCTGGAATCAAGGGGGCACAGATACGCAGTATTTT.